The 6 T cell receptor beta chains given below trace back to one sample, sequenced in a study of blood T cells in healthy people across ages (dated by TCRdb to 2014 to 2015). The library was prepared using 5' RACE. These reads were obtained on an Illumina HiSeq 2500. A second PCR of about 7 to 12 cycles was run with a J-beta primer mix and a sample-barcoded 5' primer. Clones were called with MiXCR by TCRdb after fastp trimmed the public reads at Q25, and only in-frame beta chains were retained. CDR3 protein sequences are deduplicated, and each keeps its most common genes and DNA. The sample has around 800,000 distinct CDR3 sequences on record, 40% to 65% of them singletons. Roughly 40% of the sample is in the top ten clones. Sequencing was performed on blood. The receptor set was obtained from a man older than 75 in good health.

The CDR3 is CASSLTPTGGLGSGATGELFF. In DNA, the CDR3 is TGTGCCAGCAGCTTAACCCCGACAGGGGGGCTGGGTAGCGGGGCAACCGGGGAGCTGTTTTTT. J is TRBJ2-2 and V is TRBV7-3; maybe TRBD1 (9 bases). The germline V gene encodes CDR1 SGHTA and CDR2 FQGTGA. With 0 bases removed from V and 5 bases from J, the gap between germline ends came to 28 bases. The CDR3 spans 21 residues.

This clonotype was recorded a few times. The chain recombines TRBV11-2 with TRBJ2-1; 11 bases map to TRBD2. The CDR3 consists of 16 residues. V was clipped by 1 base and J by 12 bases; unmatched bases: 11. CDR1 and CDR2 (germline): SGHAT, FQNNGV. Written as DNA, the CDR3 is TGTGCCAGCAGCTTAGCGGCGGCTAGCGGGAGGTCCCGGCAGTTCTTC. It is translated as CASSLAAASGRSRQFF.

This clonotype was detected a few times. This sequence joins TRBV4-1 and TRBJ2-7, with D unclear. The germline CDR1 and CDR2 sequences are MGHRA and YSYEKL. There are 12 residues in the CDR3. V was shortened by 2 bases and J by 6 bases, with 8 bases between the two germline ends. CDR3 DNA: TGCGCCAGCAGCCAAACCCCCCCCGAGCAGTACTTC. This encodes CASSQTPPEQYF.

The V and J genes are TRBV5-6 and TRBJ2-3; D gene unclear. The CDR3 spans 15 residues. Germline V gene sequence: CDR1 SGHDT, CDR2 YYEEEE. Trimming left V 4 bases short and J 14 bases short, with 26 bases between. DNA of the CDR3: TGTGCCAGCAGCCCCAGGTCTGGGTGGCACAGATACGCGTATTTT. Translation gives CASSPRSGWHRYAYF.

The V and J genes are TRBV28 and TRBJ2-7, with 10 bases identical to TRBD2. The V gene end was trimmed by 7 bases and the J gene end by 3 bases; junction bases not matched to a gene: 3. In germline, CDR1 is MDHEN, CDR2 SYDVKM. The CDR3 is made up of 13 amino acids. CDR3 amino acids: CASIRTSGYEQYF. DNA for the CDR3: TGTGCCAGCATTAGGACTAGCGGCTACGAGCAGTACTTC.

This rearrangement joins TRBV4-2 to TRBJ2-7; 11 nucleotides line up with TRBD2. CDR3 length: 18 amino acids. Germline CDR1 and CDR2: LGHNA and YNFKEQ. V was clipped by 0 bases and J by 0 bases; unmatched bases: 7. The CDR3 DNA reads TGTGCCAGCAGCCAAGATAAGGTGACTAGCGGGGTCTCCTACGAGCAGTACTTC. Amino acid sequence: CASSQDKVTSGVSYEQYF.